The 6 T cell receptor beta chains in this list originate from one sample, sequenced in a study of blood T cell repertoires in COVID-19. The data were produced by immunoSEQ multiplex PCR, yet TCRdb's version contains in-frame clones alone and is incomplete. The data contain just under 250,000 clones, around 88% of them seen just once; the ten biggest clones take up 4.1%. The sample consisted of PBMCs or T cells enriched from blood (not recorded which). The receptors were gathered from a woman younger than 45 who had recovered from COVID-19.

This sequence joins TRBV19 and TRBJ1-5; D is unclear. The CDR3 is made up of 15 amino acids. Germline CDR1 is LNHDA and CDR2 is SQIVND (reference sequence). V was cut by 0 bases and J by 7 bases, with 13 bases left in between. The CDR3 nucleotides read TGTGCCAGTAGTATAGAGGGGAGGAACAACCAGCCCCAGCATTTT. It encodes CASSIEGRNNQPQHF.

The rearrangement joins TRBV28 to TRBJ1-4; 9 bases agree with TRBD1. Unmatched junction bases numbered 2, after V lost 4 bases and J lost 2 bases. CDR1 MDHEN and CDR2 SYDVKM come from the germline V gene. The CDR3 sequence is 15 residues long. CDR3 nucleotide sequence: TGTGCCAGCAGTTGGGGGACAGGGACTAATGAAAAACTGTTTTTT. This codes for CASSWGTGTNEKLFF.

V gene TRBV7-6 combines with J gene TRBJ2-3; D call uncertain. The CDR3 runs to 15 residues. The V gene's germline CDR1 is SGHVS and CDR2 FNYEAQ. Between the trimmed V and J ends, which lost 2 bases and 4 bases, there was a span of 13 bases. The CDR3 sequence: CASSLRVPPADTQYF. The CDR3, as DNA: TGTGCCAGCAGCTTAAGAGTTCCGCCGGCAGATACGCAGTATTTT.

CDR3 coding DNA: TGTGCCAGCAGCTCAACCCAGGGAATCTACAATGAGCAGTTCTTC. Protein sequence: CASSSTQGIYNEQFF. The chain uses TRBV7-9 and TRBJ2-1; tentatively, D is TRBD1 (5 bases). Looked up from germline, CDR1 is SEHNR and CDR2 is FQNEAQ (reference sequence). V shed 4 bases and J shed 3 bases, with 13 bases lying between them. CDR3 length equals 15 residues. Supplemented by reference TRBV7-9 and TRBJ2-1, the full variable domain reads DTGVSQNPRHKITKRGQNVTFRCDPISEHNRLYWYRQTLGQGPEFLTYFQNEAQLEKSRLLSDRFSAERPKGSFSTLEIQRTEQGDSAMYLCASSSTQGIYNEQFFGPGTRLTVL.

The chain uses TRBV4-3 and TRBJ1-1; D perhaps matches TRBD1 (5 bases). Trimming removed 4 bases from V and 4 bases from J, with 16 bases in between. This CDR3 is 15 amino acids long. CDR1 is LGHNA and CDR2 is YSLEER in the germline V gene. The CDR3 region has the DNA TGCGCCAGCAGCCCCTCGGGGGGATTGGGCACTGAAGCTTTCTTT. It translates to CASSPSGGLGTEAFF.

The chain links TRBV4-3 to TRBJ2-7, with 7 nucleotides matching TRBD2. The CDR3 has 16 residues. From germline, CDR1 is LGHNA and CDR2 YSLEER. V was pared by 4 bases and J by 2 bases, with 11 bases of the junction left unmatched. The CDR3 region has the DNA TGCGCCAGCAGCCGAACCAGAGCCAGCGGGACCTACGAGCAGTACTTC. Translation: CASSRTRASGTYEQYF.